One and the same sample provided the 32 T cell receptor beta chains below, sequenced in a study of cytomegalovirus exposure and HLA in healthy donors. In the PCR, 60 Vbeta and 13 Jbeta primers were used. TCRdb keeps only in-frame clones here, not all; method: immunoSEQ multiplex PCR. The sample contains approximately 150,000 clones, approximately 9% of which appear only once. The sample consisted of PBMCs. The origin of the receptors is a male donor in good health and CMV-seronegative.

The rearrangement links TRBV10-3 to TRBJ2-1; D is unclear. Trimming shortened V by 3 bases and J by 10 bases, and 4 bases separated the two germline ends. The V gene's germline CDR1 is ENHRY and CDR2 SYGVKD. This CDR3 has 10 amino acids. CDR3 bases: TGTGCCATCAGTGACCGGGAGCAGTTCTTC. It is translated as CAISDREQFF.

Of note for this clone: The junction shows a germline mismatch at one end, possibly a read error. The chain links TRBV25-1 to TRBJ2-1; D unclear. The CDR3 length is 12 residues. CDR1 and CDR2 (germline): MGHDK, SYGVNS. The CDR3 reads CASCGSVPPVLF. DNA for the CDR3: TGTGCCAGCTGTGGGTCGGTCCCTCCCGTACTCTTC. Looking up the rest from reference TRBV25-1 and TRBJ2-1 gives the full variable domain: EADIYQTPRYLVIGTGKKITLECSQTMGHDKMYWYQQDPGMELHLIHYSYGVNSTEKGDLSSESTVSRIRTEHFPLTLESARPSHTSQYLCASCGSVPPVLFGPGTRLTVL.

This clone was detected a few times. This chain connects TRBV7-9 to TRBJ2-3; no clear D. There are 14 residues in the CDR3. Germline V CDR1 and CDR2: SEHNR, FQNEAQ (reference sequence). With 3 bases removed from V and 0 bases from J, the gap between germline ends came to 7 bases. The CDR3 nucleotides are TGTGCCAGCAGCTTTTCAGATAGCACAGATACGCAGTATTTT. Translated: CASSFSDSTDTQYF.

CDR3 sequence: CASSTIGSGMGNEQFF. For the CDR3, the DNA is TGTGCCAGCAGCACCATAGGGAGCGGGATGGGTAATGAGCAGTTCTTC. The J gene is TRBJ2-1, the V gene TRBV9, with 7 bases fitting TRBD2. Trimming took 4 bases from V and 7 from J; bases not matched to a gene: 14. This CDR3 region has 16 residues. Germline V gives CDR1 SGDLS, CDR2 YYNGEE. The complete variable domain, with remaining parts taken from reference TRBV9 and TRBJ2-1, reads DSGVTQTPKHLITATGQRVTLRCSPRSGDLSVYWYQQSLDQGLQFLIQYYNGEERAKGNILERFSAQQFPDLHSELNLSSLELGDSALYFCASSTIGSGMGNEQFFGPGTRLTVL.

This clone was counted only a few times. The V call is TRBV5-6, the J call TRBJ1-2, with D perhaps matching TRBD1 (5 bases). CDR1 and CDR2 (germline): SGHDT, YYEEEE. CDR3 length equals 12 residues. V was pared by 1 base and J by 8 bases, with 9 bases between. This chain's CDR3 is CASSLNGGGYTF. CDR3 nucleotide sequence: TGTGCCAGCAGCTTGAACGGGGGAGGCTACACCTTC.

The sample holds a few counts of this clone. CDR3 amino acids: CASGTSGGGFSYEQYF. The CDR3, as DNA: TGTGCCAGCGGGACTAGCGGGGGGGGGTTTTCCTACGAGCAGTACTTC. V gene TRBV27 combines with J gene TRBJ2-7; 16 bases are shared with TRBD2. V trimming: 8 bases; J trimming: 1 base; junction bases outside the gene matches: 5. CDR1 is MNHEY, CDR2 SMNVEV, per germline (reference sequence). The CDR3 sequence is 16 residues long.

This clone was seen only a few times. This sequence joins TRBV7-9 and TRBJ1-2; maybe TRBD1 (6 bases). CDR3 length: 14 amino acids. Trimming cost V 5 bases and J 7 bases, with 17 bases left between them. The V gene's germline CDR1 is SEHNR and CDR2 FQNEAQ (reference sequence). CDR3 bases: TGTGCCAGCAGCCAAGAGGGGACATTCGCTGGCTACACCTTC. Protein product: CASSQEGTFAGYTF. Full variable domain (rest looked up from reference TRBV7-9 and TRBJ1-2): DTGVSQNPRHKITKRGQNVTFRCDPISEHNRLYWYRQTLGQGPEFLTYFQNEAQLEKSRLLSDRFSAERPKGSFSTLEIQRTEQGDSAMYLCASSQEGTFAGYTFGSGTRLTVV.

The chain uses TRBV7-3 and TRBJ1-4; D may be TRBD1 (6 bases). The CDR3 is 15 amino acids. Trimming took off 5 bases at V and 7 bases at J, with 17 bases between the two ends. Germline V lookup: CDR1 SGHTA, CDR2 FQGTGA. The CDR3 protein is CASSPGQSPGEKLFF. The CDR3 DNA is TGTGCCAGCAGCCCCGGACAGTCCCCGGGTGAAAAACTGTTTTTT.

In its sample, this clone was seen a few times. V usage is TRBV28 and J usage is TRBJ1-1, with 12 positions matching TRBD1. Per germline, CDR1 MDHEN and CDR2 SYDVKM. The CDR3 is 16 amino acids. The junction had 8 bases not matched to a gene; V was cut back by 1 base and J by 8 bases. CDR3 protein: CASSLSRDRGRWEAFF. As DNA, the CDR3 is TGTGCCAGCAGTTTATCCCGGGACAGGGGGCGATGGGAAGCTTTCTTT.

The rearrangement uses TRBV5-4 and TRBJ2-3, with D possibly being TRBD2 (7 bases). CDR3 length: 15 residues. V shed 10 bases and J shed 3 bases, with 21 bases lying between them. Germline V gene lookup returns CDR1 SGHNT and CDR2 YYREEE (reference sequence). CDR3 residues: CAHGLGGERTDTQYF. The CDR3 DNA reads as TGTGCCCACGGCCTAGGGGGGGAGAGAACAGATACGCAGTATTTT.

The V call is TRBV27, the J call TRBJ1-1; weak D call: TRBD1 (6 bases). The CDR3 is 13 residues long. V was pared by 6 bases and J by 3 bases, with 11 bases between. Germline CDR1 is MNHEY and CDR2 is SMNVEV (reference sequence). CDR3 amino acids: CASRAGAYTEAFF. In nucleotides, the CDR3 is TGTGCCAGCAGGGCGGGGGCCTACACTGAAGCTTTCTTT.

This chain uses TRBV28 with TRBJ1-2; tentatively, D is TRBD1 (5 bases). CDR1 MDHEN and CDR2 SYDVKM come from the germline V gene. This CDR3 contains 14 residues. Trimming took 7 bases from V and 7 from J, leaving 19 bases between them. For the CDR3, the DNA is TGTGCCAGCACCCCGGCCGGAGGGACCGGTGGCTACACCTTC. Its protein product is CASTPAGGTGGYTF.

This clone came up a few times. The chain employs TRBV6-5 and TRBJ1-2; D gene ambiguous. Germline CDR1 is MNHEY and CDR2 is SVGAGI. Between the trimmed V and J ends, which lost 2 bases and 5 bases, there was a span of 9 bases. The length of the CDR3 is 13 residues. The CDR3 coding sequence is TGTGCCAGCAGTTACAAGGGCGGGTATGGCTACACCTTC. Translated: CASSYKGGYGYTF.

This chain links TRBV4-2 with TRBJ2-3; 10 bases are shared with TRBD2. Germline V lookup: CDR1 LGHNA, CDR2 YNFKEQ. The CDR3 spans 19 residues. Trimming cost V 4 bases and J 1 base; bases outside gene matches: 14. The CDR3 DNA reads as TGTGCCAGCAGCCCAGTGGGGGCTAGCGGGAGAATAGGCACAGATACGCAGTATTTT. It specifies CASSPVGASGRIGTDTQYF.

This clone was seen a few times. The chain has TRBV9 and TRBJ2-3; TRBD2 matches 7 bases. Germline-derived CDR1 and CDR2 are SGDLS and YYNGEE. J gave up 1 base and V 0 bases, and 2 bases lay outside the gene matches. This CDR3 is 15 amino acids long. Written as DNA, the CDR3 is TGTGCCAGCAGCGTAGACGGGAGGCGCACAGATACGCAGTATTTT. Its protein product is CASSVDGRRTDTQYF. Complete variable domain (other parts from reference TRBV9 and TRBJ2-3): DSGVTQTPKHLITATGQRVTLRCSPRSGDLSVYWYQQSLDQGLQFLIQYYNGEERAKGNILERFSAQQFPDLHSELNLSSLELGDSALYFCASSVDGRRTDTQYFGPGTRLTVL.

The chain is built from TRBV6-1 and TRBJ1-5; 7 bases match TRBD1. Unmatched junction bases numbered 9, after V lost 4 bases and J lost 0 bases. Germline lookup yields CDR1 MNHNS and CDR2 SASEGT. CDR3 size: 17 residues. The CDR3 here is CASSGGTALHSNQPQHF. Here the CDR3 DNA reads TGTGCCAGCAGTGGCGGGACAGCCCTACATAGCAATCAGCCCCAGCATTTT.

CDR3 nucleotide sequence: TGTGCCAGTAGTGGGATCGGACAGGGTAGGGCGAACTCACCCCTCCACTTT. Translation: CASSGIGQGRANSPLHF. The rearrangement uses TRBV19 and TRBJ1-6; 8 bases line up with TRBD1. Germline V CDR1 and CDR2: LNHDA, SQIVND (reference sequence). V trimming: 5 bases; J trimming: 10 bases; junction bases outside the gene matches: 16. This CDR3 comprises 17 residues.

V gene TRBV4-3 combines with J gene TRBJ2-1, with TRBD2 matching over 8 bases. The V gene end was trimmed by 1 base and the J gene end by 6 bases; junction bases not matched to a gene: 5. The germline gives CDR1 LGHNA, CDR2 YSLEER. The CDR3 runs to 15 residues. CDR3 bases: TGCGCCAGCAGCCAAGGGTCGGGGGGGCCCAATGAGCAGTTCTTC. It codes for CASSQGSGGPNEQFF.

CDR3 amino acids: CASSSEVANTGELFF. The CDR3 DNA reads as TGTGCCAGCAGCTCTGAGGTCGCGAACACCGGGGAGCTGTTTTTT. The rearrangement uses TRBV5-4 and TRBJ2-2, with D hard to call. CDR3 length: 15 amino acids. V was pared by 3 bases and J by 0 bases, with 9 bases between. Germline assignment: CDR1 SGHNT and CDR2 YYREEE (reference sequence).

This clone was seen more than once but under ten times. This sequence joins TRBV9 and TRBJ1-2; D gene ambiguous. This CDR3 has 11 amino acids. V shed 3 bases and J shed 5 bases, with 5 bases lying between them. Germline-derived CDR1 and CDR2 are SGDLS and YYNGEE. CDR3 sequence reads: CASSGLYGYTF. The CDR3 nucleotides are TGTGCCAGCAGCGGTCTTTATGGCTACACCTTC.

This clone occurred a few times. V is TRBV19 and J is TRBJ1-4; a possible D gene is TRBD1 (5 bases). Germline V CDR1 and CDR2: LNHDA, SQIVND (reference sequence). Trimming left V 5 bases short and J 7 bases short, with 17 bases between. The CDR3 is 15 amino acids. For the CDR3, the DNA is TGTGCCAGTAGTGTCTGGGGGAGGTCGAGTGAAAAACTGTTTTTT. This encodes CASSVWGRSSEKLFF.

This clone showed up just a few times. The rearrangement uses TRBV6-6 and TRBJ1-2; D is possibly TRBD1 (5 bases). This CDR3 is 12 amino acids long. Trimming left V 9 bases short and J 5 bases short, with 13 bases between. In germline, CDR1 is MNHNY, CDR2 SVGAGI (reference sequence). The CDR3 nucleotides read TGTGCCAGTAAGGGTTCAGGGTATGGCTACACCTTC. Protein product: CASKGSGYGYTF.

This rearrangement joins TRBV29-1 to TRBJ2-2; TRBD1 agrees at 7 bases. The germline CDR1 and CDR2 sequences are SQVTM and ANQGSEA. The J segment lost 6 bases and the V segment lost 0 bases, leaving 7 bases of the junction unmatched. The CDR3 spans 15 residues. CDR3 nucleotides: TGCAGCGTTGAAGATCGGGACAGCGCGGCCGGGGAGCTGTTTTTT. Its protein is CSVEDRDSAAGELFF.

In DNA, the CDR3 is TGTGCCAGATCAGGGGGGCGGAACACTGAAGCTTTCTTT. It translates to CARSGGRNTEAFF. The gene calls are TRBV2 and TRBJ1-1, with 7 nucleotides matching TRBD1. The trim removed 9 bases at V and 1 base at J, leaving 5 bases unmatched. The germline V gene encodes CDR1 SNHLY and CDR2 FYNNEI. This CDR3 spans 13 amino acids.

This clone has just a few counts. V and J are TRBV29-1 and TRBJ2-5; the D gene is possibly TRBD1 (6 bases). With 3 bases removed from V and 5 bases from J, the gap between germline ends came to 22 bases. CDR1 is SQVTM and CDR2 is ANQGSEA in the germline V gene. The CDR3 extends over 16 amino acids. CDR3 in amino acids: CSVDLSGAGGMETQYF. The CDR3 DNA is TGCAGCGTTGACCTCTCAGGGGCTGGGGGTATGGAGACCCAGTACTTC.

The rearrangement links TRBV9 to TRBJ1-5; D gene unclear. Deletions cut 2 bases from V and 1 base from J, with 22 bases between. The CDR3 has 19 residues. The germline CDR1 and CDR2 sequences are SGDLS and YYNGEE. CDR3 nucleotide sequence: TGTGCCAGCAGCGTCTCCCAGGTAGAAGATGTATACAGCAATCAGCCCCAGCATTTT. This translates into CASSVSQVEDVYSNQPQHF.

This clone was detected only a few times. The V call is TRBV5-6, the J call TRBJ1-2; a weak D match, TRBD1 (5 bases). Trimming removed 3 bases at V and 8 bases at J, with 17 bases between. This CDR3 spans 14 amino acids. CDR1 and CDR2 from the germline V gene are SGHDT and YYEEEE. The CDR3 DNA is TGTGCCAGCAGCTGGAGCGGGGCGATGGGGGGCTACACCTTC. As protein: CASSWSGAMGGYTF.

V usage is TRBV18 and J usage is TRBJ2-7; 8 positions agree with TRBD2. Germline trimming cut 5 bases from V and 2 bases from J; bases unmatched to any gene: 5. The CDR3 has 14 residues. CDR1 and CDR2 from the germline V gene are KGHSH and LQKENI. CDR3 amino acids: CASSSQAGAYEQYF. CDR3 DNA: TGTGCCAGCTCAAGCCAAGCGGGAGCCTACGAGCAGTACTTC.

This clone showed up just a few times. The chain is built from TRBV5-1 and TRBJ2-3; 11 bases line up with TRBD1. V was pared by 0 bases and J by 3 bases, with 3 bases of the junction left unmatched. Germline loops: CDR1 SGHRS, CDR2 YFSETQ. The CDR3 runs to 16 residues. The CDR3 coding sequence is TGCGCCAGCAGCTTGGGAGGGACAGGGGGTACAGATACGCAGTATTTT. This gives the protein CASSLGGTGGTDTQYF.

This clone was observed a handful of times. V is TRBV7-2 and J is TRBJ2-6; maybe TRBD1 (7 bases). Per germline, CDR1 SGHTA and CDR2 FQGNSA. This CDR3 region has 18 residues. V was clipped by 2 bases and J by 0 bases, with 14 bases between them. The CDR3 region has the DNA TGTGCCAGCAGCTTAAGACAGGGAGGCCTCTCTGGGGCCAACGTCCTGACTTTC. Its translation is CASSLRQGGLSGANVLTF.

This chain joins TRBV30 and TRBJ2-7; 11 bases match TRBD2. The CDR3 has 15 residues. CDR1 and CDR2 (germline): GTSNPN, SVGIG (reference sequence). J gave up 2 bases and V 3 bases, and 6 bases lay outside the gene matches. The CDR3 DNA is TGTGCCTGGAGACTCAAGACTAGCGGGACCTACGAGCAGTACTTC. Translation: CAWRLKTSGTYEQYF.

The CDR3 region is CASGGPGALDGYTF. DNA for the CDR3: TGTGCCAGCGGCGGACCGGGAGCACTAGATGGCTACACCTTC. The gene calls are TRBV9 and TRBJ1-2; D call uncertain. CDR1 and CDR2 from the germline V gene are SGDLS and YYNGEE. The CDR3 contains 14 residues. Trimming removed 7 bases from V and 6 bases from J, with 19 bases in between.